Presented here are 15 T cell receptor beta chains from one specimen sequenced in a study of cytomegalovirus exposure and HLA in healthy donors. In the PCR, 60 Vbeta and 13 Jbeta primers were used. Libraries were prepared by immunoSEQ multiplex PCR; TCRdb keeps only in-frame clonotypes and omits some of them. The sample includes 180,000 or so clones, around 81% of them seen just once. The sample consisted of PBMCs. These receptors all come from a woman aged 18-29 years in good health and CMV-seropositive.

The DNA of the CDR3 is TGCGCCAGCAGCCAAGGCGGGACAGGCCAAGAGACCCAGTACTTC. Its translation: CASSQGGTGQETQYF. The V and J genes are TRBV4-1 and TRBJ2-5, with 8 bases that match TRBD1. The germline gives CDR1 MGHRA, CDR2 YSYEKL. V gave up 1 base and J gave up 1 base; unmatched junction bases: 2. The CDR3 loop spans 15 amino acids.

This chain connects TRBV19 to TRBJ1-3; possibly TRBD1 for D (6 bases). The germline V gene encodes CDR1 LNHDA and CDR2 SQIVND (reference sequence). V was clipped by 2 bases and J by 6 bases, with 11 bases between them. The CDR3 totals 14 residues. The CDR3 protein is CASSIRQEENTIYF. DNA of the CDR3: TGTGCCAGTAGTATAAGACAGGAAGAAAACACCATATATTTT.

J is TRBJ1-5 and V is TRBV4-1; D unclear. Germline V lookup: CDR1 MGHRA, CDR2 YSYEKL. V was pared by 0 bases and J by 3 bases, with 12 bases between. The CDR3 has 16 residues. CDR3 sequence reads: CASSQDTPTLNQPQHF. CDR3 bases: TGCGCCAGCAGCCAAGATACCCCGACACTCAATCAGCCCCAGCATTTT.

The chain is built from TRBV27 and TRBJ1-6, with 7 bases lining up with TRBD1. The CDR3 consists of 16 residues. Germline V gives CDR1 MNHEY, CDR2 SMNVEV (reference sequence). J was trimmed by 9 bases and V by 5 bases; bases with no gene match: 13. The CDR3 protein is CASSVVGGAFSSPLHF. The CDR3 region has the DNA TGTGCCAGCAGTGTGGTAGGGGGCGCCTTTAGTTCACCCCTCCACTTT.

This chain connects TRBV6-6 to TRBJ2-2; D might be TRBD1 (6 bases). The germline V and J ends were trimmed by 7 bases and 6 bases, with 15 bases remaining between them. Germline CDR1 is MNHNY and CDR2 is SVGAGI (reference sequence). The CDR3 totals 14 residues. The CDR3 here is CASTQTGSAGELFF. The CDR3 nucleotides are TGTGCCAGCACCCAAACAGGGTCAGCCGGGGAGCTGTTTTTT.

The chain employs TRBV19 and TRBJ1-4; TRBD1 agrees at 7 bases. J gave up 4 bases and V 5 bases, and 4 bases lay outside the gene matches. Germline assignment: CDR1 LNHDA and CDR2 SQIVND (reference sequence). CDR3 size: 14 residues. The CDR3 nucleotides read TGTGCCAGTAGTCGGCAGGGGGGTAATGAAAAACTGTTTTTT. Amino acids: CASSRQGGNEKLFF.

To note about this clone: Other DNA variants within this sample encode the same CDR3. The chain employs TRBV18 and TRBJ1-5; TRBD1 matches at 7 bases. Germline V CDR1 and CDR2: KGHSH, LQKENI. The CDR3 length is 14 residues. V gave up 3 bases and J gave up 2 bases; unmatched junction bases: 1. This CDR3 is CASSPGTGNQPQHF. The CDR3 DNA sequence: TGTGCCAGCTCACCGGGGACAGGCAATCAGCCCCAGCATTTT. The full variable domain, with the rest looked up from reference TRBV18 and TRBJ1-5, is NAGVMQNPRHLVRRRGQEARLRCSPMKGHSHVYWYRQLPEEGLKFMVYLQKENIIDESGMPKERFSAEFPKEGPSILRIQQVVRGDSAAYFCASSPGTGNQPQHFGDGTRLSIL.

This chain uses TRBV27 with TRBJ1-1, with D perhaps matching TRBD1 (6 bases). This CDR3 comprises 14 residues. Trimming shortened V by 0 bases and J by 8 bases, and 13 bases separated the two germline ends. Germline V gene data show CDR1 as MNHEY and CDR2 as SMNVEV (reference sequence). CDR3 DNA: TGTGCCAGCAGTTTATCTGGGACAAGGACCGAAGCTTTCTTT. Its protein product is CASSLSGTRTEAFF.

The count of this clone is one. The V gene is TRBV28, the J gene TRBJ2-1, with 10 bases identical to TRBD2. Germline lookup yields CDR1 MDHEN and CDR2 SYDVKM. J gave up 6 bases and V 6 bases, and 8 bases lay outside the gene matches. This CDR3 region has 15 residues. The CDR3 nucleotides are TGTGCCAGCAGCGAACAGCGGGGGGGTACCAATGAGCAGTTCTTC. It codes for CASSEQRGGTNEQFF.

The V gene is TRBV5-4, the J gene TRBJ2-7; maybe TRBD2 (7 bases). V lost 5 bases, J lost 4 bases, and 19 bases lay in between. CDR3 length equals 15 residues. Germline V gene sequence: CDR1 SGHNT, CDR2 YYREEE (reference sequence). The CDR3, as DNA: TGTGCCAGCAGTGGAGGGGGGGCCCAGGTTTACGAGCAGTACTTC. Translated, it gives CASSGGGAQVYEQYF.

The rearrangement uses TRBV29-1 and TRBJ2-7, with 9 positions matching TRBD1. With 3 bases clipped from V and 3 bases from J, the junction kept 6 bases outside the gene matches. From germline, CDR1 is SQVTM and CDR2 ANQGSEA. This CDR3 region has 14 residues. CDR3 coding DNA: TGCAGCGTTGAGACATCGACAGGGGGCTACGAGCAGTACTTC. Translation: CSVETSTGGYEQYF.

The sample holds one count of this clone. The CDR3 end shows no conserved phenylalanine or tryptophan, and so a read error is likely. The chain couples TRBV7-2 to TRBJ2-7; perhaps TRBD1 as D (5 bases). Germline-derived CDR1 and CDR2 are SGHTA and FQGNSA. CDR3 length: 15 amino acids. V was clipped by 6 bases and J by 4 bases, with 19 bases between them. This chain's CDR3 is CASSHTGPAWYEQYL. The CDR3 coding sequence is TGTGCCAGCAGTCATACAGGTCCCGCTTGGTACGAGCAGTACTTA.

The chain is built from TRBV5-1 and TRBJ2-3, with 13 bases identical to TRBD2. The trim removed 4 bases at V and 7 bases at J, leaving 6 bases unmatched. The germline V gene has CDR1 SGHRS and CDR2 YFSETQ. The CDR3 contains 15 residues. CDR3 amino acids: CASSPRTSGGHTQYF. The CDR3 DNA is TGCGCCAGCAGCCCCCGGACTAGCGGGGGCCATACGCAGTATTTT.

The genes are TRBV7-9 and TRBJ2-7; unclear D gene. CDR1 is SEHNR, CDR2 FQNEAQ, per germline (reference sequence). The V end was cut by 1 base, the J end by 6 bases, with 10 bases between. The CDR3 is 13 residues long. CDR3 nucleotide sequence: TGTGCCAGCAGCTTAGAGCCGAGGATCGAGCAGTACTTC. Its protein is CASSLEPRIEQYF.

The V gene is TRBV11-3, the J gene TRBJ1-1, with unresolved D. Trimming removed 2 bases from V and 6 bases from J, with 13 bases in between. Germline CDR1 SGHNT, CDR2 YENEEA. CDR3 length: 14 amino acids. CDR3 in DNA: TGTGCCAGCAGCTTAAACAACCTCGTGGCTGAAGCTTTCTTT. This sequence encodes CASSLNNLVAEAFF.